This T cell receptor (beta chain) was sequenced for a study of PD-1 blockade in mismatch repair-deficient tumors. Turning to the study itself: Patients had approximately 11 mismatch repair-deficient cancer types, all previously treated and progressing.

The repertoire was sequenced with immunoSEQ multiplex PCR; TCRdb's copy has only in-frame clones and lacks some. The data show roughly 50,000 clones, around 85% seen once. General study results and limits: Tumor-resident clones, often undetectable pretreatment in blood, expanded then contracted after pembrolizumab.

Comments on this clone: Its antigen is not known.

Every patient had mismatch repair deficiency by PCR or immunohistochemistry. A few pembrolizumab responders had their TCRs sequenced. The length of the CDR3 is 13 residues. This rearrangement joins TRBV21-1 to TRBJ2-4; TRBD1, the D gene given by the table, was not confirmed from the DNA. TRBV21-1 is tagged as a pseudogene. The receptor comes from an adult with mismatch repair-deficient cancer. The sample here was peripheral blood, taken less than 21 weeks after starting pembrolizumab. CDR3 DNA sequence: TGTGCCAGCAGCAGACATGCCAAAAACATTCAGTACTTC. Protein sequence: CASSRHAKNIQYF.